The T cell receptor beta chain described here comes from a study of response to subunit inactivated influenza vaccine. Whole-study results and caveats: It was suggested by the authors that few new T cells are recruited by each seasonal influenza vaccination.

TCRdb reprocessed the RT-PCR reads with MiXCR, giving one entry per CDR3 protein. The profile shows under 550,000 distinct CDR3 sequences, 7.6% of them singletons. This clonotype was counted between two and nine times. Its antigen is undetermined. This CDR3 region has 15 residues. Per germline, CDR1 LNHNV and CDR2 YYDKDF (reference sequence). Trimming cost V 3 bases and J 7 bases, with 19 bases left between them. Sequenced material: PBMCs from blood, taken around 25 months after vaccination. The TCR was taken from a man aged 50-75 years who received an inactivated influenza vaccine. This rearrangement joins TRBV15 to TRBJ2-7, with TRBD1 as a possible D gene (5 bases). The CDR3 DNA is TGTGCCACCAGCAGCACATGGGGCACGGATGGGGAGCAGTACTTC. Its translation is CATSSTWGTDGEQYF.